This T cell receptor (beta chain) was identified during a study of blood T cell repertoires in COVID-19. At the level of the study: The United States, Italy and Spain were the sources of the acute and convalescent COVID-19 samples. The analysed material was cDNA or gDNA that came from T cells, B-cell-depleted T cells, or PBMCs.

Unmatched junction bases numbered 5, after V lost 2 bases and J lost 8 bases. The CDR3 covers 16 residues. Germline CDR1 and CDR2: SGHTA and FQGNSA. In the authors' methods: Scientists estimated how many nucleated cells there were by amplifying reference gene primers. Only in-frame clones appear in the TCRdb table, and some are missing; sequencing was by immunoSEQ multiplex PCR. The V and J calls and clone size come from that table; D and trimming were worked out from the DNA. The sample lists 100,000 to 150,000 clones; 65% to 90% were seen once. This sequence originates from a man of 80 years or more with active or convalescent COVID-19. The specimen was peripheral blood. The chain joins TRBV7-2 to TRBJ2-5; 16 bases map to TRBD2. The CDR3 is CASSLIGTSGGATQYF. CDR3 in DNA: TGTGCCAGCAGCTTAATCGGGACTAGCGGGGGGGCCACCCAGTACTTC. Complete variable domain (other parts from reference TRBV7-2 and TRBJ2-5): GAGVSQSPSNKVTEKGKDVELRCDPISGHTALYWYRQSLGQGLEFLIYFQGNSAPDKSGLPSDRFSAERTGGSVSTLTIQRTQQEDSAVYLCASSLIGTSGGATQYFGPGTRLLVL.